This TCR beta chain was recovered during a study of glioma-infiltrating T cells. The study, taken as a whole, reports: Very few CDR3 sequences were shared between tissue and blood. Tissue-blood divergence was below expectation in non-neoplastic patients, above in gliomas.

Amplification of TCR alpha and beta CDR3 regions from RNA used iRepertoire nested multiplex PCR. One-step reverse transcription and amplification started from approximately 100-400 ng of tissue mRNA or PBMC total RNA. TCRdb ran MiXCR on the multiplex PCR reads and lists one entry per CDR3 protein. The table lists more than 85,000 distinct CDR3 sequences, around 25% of them singletons. This clonotype appeared many times. Antigen unknown. The germline gives CDR1 SGHTA, CDR2 FQGTGA. The V end was cut by 1 base, the J end by 3 bases, with 12 bases between. CDR3 length equals 15 residues. The chain combines TRBV7-3 with TRBJ1-1; D remains unclear. This TCR derives from a human donor with low-grade glioma or glioblastoma, undergoing nonglioma brain surgery, or in good health (not recorded which). The source material was glioma tissue, nonneoplastic brain tissue, or PBMCs (not recorded which). The CDR3 DNA is TGTGCCAGCAGCTTAAAAGGGATCGAAGACACTGAAGCTTTCTTT. Translation: CASSLKGIEDTEAFF.